The 5 T cell receptor beta chains below all came from one sample that was sequenced in a study of blood T cell repertoires in COVID-19. Data came from immunoSEQ multiplex PCR; TCRdb stores just in-frame clones and leaves some out. The data contain under 350,000 clones, approximately 85% of them singletons. The sample was peripheral blood. All receptors come from a human donor in a cohort sampled during active COVID-19.

V and J are TRBV5-5 and TRBJ1-1; no definite D call. CDR3 length: 14 residues. Germline loops: CDR1 SGHKS, CDR2 YYEKEE (reference sequence). The V gene lost 0 bases and the J gene lost 4 bases, with 10 bases spanning the gap. CDR3 sequence reads: CASSLGGLATEAFF. The CDR3 nucleotides are TGTGCCAGCAGCTTGGGAGGATTGGCCACTGAAGCTTTCTTT.

The chain carries TRBV3-1 (or the pseudogene TRBV3-2) and TRBJ1-1; 8 positions agree with TRBD1. The V segment lost 8 bases and the J segment 11 bases; nucleotides outside the gene matches: 10. This CDR3 has 12 amino acids. Germline V gives CDR1 LGHDT, CDR2 YNNKEL (reference sequence). CDR3 in amino acids: CASAKTGAWAFF. The CDR3, as DNA: TGTGCCAGCGCAAAGACAGGGGCCTGGGCTTTCTTT.

V usage is TRBV5-4 and J usage is TRBJ2-7; 8 nucleotides line up with TRBD1. The CDR3 has 14 amino acids. J lost 5 bases, V lost 4 bases, and 8 bases had no gene match. Germline loops: CDR1 SGHNT, CDR2 YYREEE (reference sequence). The CDR3 nucleotides are TGTGCCAGCAGCGGGAGGACAGGGCGCGACGAGCAGTACTTC. It specifies CASSGRTGRDEQYF.

The chain recombines TRBV9 with TRBJ2-3; D is undetermined. V dropped 0 bases and J dropped 11 bases, with 10 bases sitting between them. The CDR3 loop spans 12 amino acids. Looked up from germline, CDR1 is SGDLS and CDR2 is YYNGEE. The CDR3 DNA reads as TGTGCCAGCAGCGTAGGTGAGGTCGGGCAGTATTTT. Its translation is CASSVGEVGQYF.

The chain uses TRBV6-5 and TRBJ1-4; D is unresolved. CDR1 MNHEY and CDR2 SVGAGI come from the germline V gene. This CDR3 comprises 14 residues. V was pared by 10 bases and J by 8 bases, with 20 bases between. The CDR3 DNA reads TGTGCCACCAAAGGGCGTGGGGAGCAGGAAAAACTGTTTTTT. This translates into CATKGRGEQEKLFF.